The present T cell receptor beta chain was sequenced within a study of blood T cells in healthy people across ages. A second about 7 to 12 cycle PCR used barcoded and J-beta primers. TCRdb redid the calling of the 5' RACE reads with MiXCR, one entry per CDR3 protein. The sample holds 2 million or so distinct CDR3 sequences, about 50% seen once. V lost 3 bases to trimming and J lost 4 bases, with 17 bases between them. This CDR3 spans 15 amino acids. Germline assignment: CDR1 DFQATT and CDR2 SNEGSKA (reference sequence). This clonotype was sampled from a woman in her thirties or forties in good health. The sample comprised blood. V usage is TRBV20-1 and J usage is TRBJ2-3; D remains unclear. The CDR3 here is CSASSASGDPDTQYF. Here the CDR3 DNA reads TGCAGTGCTAGTTCGGCTAGTGGGGATCCAGATACGCAGTATTTT.